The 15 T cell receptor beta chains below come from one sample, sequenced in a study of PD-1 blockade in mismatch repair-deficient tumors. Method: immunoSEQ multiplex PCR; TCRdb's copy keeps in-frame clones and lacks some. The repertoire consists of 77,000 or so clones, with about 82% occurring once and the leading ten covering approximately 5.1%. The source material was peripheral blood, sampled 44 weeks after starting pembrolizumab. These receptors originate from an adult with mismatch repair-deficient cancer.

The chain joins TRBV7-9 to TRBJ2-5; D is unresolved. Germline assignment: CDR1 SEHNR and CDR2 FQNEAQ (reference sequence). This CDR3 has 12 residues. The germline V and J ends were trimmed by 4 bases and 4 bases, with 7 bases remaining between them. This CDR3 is CASSSIGETQYF. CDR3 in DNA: TGTGCCAGCAGCTCGATCGGAGAGACCCAGTACTTC. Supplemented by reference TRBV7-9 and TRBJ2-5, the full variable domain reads DTGVSQNPRHKITKRGQNVTFRCDPISEHNRLYWYRQTLGQGPEFLTYFQNEAQLEKSRLLSDRFSAERPKGSFSTLEIQRTEQGDSAMYLCASSSIGETQYFGPGTRLLVL.

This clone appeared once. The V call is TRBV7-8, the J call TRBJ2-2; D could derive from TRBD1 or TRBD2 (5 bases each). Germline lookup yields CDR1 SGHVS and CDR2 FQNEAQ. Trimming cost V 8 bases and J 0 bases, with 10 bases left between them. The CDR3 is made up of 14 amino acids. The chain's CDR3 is CASESGPNTGELFF. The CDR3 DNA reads TGTGCCAGCGAATCGGGACCGAACACCGGGGAGCTGTTTTTT.

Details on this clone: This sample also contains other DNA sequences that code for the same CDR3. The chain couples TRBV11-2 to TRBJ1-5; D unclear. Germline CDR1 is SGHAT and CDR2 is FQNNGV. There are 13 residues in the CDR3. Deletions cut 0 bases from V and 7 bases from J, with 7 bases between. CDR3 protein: CASSLERNQPQHF. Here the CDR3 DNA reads TGTGCCAGCAGCTTAGAGCGGAACCAGCCCCAGCATTTT.

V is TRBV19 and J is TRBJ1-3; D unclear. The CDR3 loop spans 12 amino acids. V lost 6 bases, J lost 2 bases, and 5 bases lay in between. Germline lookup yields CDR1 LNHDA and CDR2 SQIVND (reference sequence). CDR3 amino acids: CASRPAGNTIYF. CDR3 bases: TGTGCCAGTAGGCCCGCTGGAAACACCATATATTTT. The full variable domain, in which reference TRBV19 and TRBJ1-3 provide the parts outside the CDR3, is DGGITQSPKYLFRKEGQNVTLSCEQNLNHDAMYWYRQDPGQGLRLIYYSQIVNDFQKGDIAEGYSVSREKKESFPLTVTSAQKNPTAFYLCASRPAGNTIYFGEGSWLTVV.

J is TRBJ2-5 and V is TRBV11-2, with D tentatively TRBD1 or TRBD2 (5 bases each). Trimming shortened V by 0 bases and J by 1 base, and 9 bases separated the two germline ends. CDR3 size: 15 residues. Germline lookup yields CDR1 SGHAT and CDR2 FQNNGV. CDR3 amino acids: CASSLDVGTQETQYF. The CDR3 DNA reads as TGTGCCAGCAGCTTAGATGTTGGGACCCAAGAGACCCAGTACTTC.

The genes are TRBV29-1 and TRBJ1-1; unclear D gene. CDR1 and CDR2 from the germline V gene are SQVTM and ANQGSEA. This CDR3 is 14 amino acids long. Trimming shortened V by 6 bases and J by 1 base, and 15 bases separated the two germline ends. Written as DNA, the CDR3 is TGCAGCGTCCAATTCCGACTGAGGAACACTGAAGCTTTCTTT. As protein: CSVQFRLRNTEAFF.

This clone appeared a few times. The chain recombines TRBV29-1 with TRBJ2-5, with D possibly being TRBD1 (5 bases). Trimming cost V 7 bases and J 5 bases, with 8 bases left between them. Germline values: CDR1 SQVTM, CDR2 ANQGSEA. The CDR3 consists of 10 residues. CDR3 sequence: CSAGSETQYF. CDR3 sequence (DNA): TGCAGCGCAGGGTCGGAGACCCAGTACTTC.

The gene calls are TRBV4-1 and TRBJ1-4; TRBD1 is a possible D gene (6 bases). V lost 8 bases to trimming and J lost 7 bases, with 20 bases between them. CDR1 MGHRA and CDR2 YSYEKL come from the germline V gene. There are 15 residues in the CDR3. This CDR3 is CASRGVGQGPEKLFF. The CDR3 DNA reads TGCGCCAGCCGCGGGGTTGGGCAGGGGCCTGAAAAACTGTTTTTT.

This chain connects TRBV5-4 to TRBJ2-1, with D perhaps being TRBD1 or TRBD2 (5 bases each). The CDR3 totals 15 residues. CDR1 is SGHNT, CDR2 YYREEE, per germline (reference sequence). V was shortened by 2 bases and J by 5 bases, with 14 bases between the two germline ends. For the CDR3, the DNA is TGTGCCAGCAGCTTCGAGGGGCTAGGTAACAATGAGCAGTTCTTC. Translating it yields CASSFEGLGNNEQFF. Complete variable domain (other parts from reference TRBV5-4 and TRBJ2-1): ETGVTQSPTHLIKTRGQQVTLRCSSQSGHNTVSWYQQALGQGPQFIFQYYREEENGRGNFPPRFSGLQFPNYSSELNVNALELDDSALYLCASSFEGLGNNEQFFGPGTRLTVL.

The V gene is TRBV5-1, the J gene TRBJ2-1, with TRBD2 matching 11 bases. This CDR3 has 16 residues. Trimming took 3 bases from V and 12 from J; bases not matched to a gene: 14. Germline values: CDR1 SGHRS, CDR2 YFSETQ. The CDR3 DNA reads TGCGCCAGCAGCTCACCCGGGACTAGCGGATATGGCGGGCAGTTCTTC. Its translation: CASSSPGTSGYGGQFF.

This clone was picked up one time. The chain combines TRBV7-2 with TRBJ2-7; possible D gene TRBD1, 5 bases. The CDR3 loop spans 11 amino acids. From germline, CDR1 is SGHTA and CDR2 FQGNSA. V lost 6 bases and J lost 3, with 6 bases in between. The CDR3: CASSDSYEQYF. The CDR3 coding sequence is TGTGCCAGCAGTGACAGCTACGAGCAGTACTTC.

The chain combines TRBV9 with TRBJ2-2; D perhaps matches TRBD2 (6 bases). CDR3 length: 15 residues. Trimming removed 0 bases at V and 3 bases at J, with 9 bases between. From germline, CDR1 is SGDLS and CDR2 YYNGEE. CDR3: CASSVGGTYTGELFF. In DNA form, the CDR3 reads TGTGCCAGCAGCGTAGGGGGGACTTACACCGGGGAGCTGTTTTTT.

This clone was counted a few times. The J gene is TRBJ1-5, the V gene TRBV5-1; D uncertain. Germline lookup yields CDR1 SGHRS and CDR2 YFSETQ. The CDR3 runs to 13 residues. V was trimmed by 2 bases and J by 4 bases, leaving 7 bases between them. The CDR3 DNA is TGCGCCAGCAGCTTCGGTCAGAATCAGCCCCAGCATTTT. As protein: CASSFGQNQPQHF.

In DNA form, the CDR3 reads TGTGCCAGCAGCGATCTGGGGTGGGGAGAGACCCAGTACTTC. Amino acid sequence: CASSDLGWGETQYF. The V call is TRBV27, the J call TRBJ2-5; no firm D call. From germline, CDR1 is MNHEY and CDR2 SMNVEV (reference sequence). Trimming removed 6 bases at V and 4 bases at J, with 15 bases between. The length of the CDR3 is 14 residues.

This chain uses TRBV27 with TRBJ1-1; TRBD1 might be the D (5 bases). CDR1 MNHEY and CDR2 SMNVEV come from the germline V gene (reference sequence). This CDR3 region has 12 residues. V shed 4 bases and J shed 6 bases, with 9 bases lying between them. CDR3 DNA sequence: TGTGCCAGCAGTTCCGGACACGCTGAAGCTTTCTTT. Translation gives CASSSGHAEAFF.